Given below is one T cell receptor beta chain in context. Its target antigen remains unknown. The record has no base qualities; no much larger clone is one base away. The CDR3 regions of human TCRbeta chains were subjected to immunosequencing. The source study handled its data this way. TCRs in the repertoires were compared against a reference library of SARS-CoV-2-specific TCRs that had been generated with the MIRA antigen-specificity platform. Breadth was defined as the fraction of unique TCRs that were SARS-CoV-2-associated. Depth was defined as the fraction of total T cells that were SARS-CoV-2-associated. Using the MIRA data, every spike-specific TCR was mapped to the spike region that the TCR reacted to and assigned to either a CD4 or a CD8 class. Log10-transformed breadth and depth values were compared by one-way ANOVA with Sidak's multiple comparisons tests. Held by TCRdb, this immuneACCESS table contains in-frame sequences only and omits some clones. Under half of the omission traces to an unresolved V gene where checked; the cause of the rest is unknown. V, J and clone size are those of that table, while D and trimming were read from the DNA. The sample data list around 78,000 clones, and 90% of these were observed just once. Around 3.4% of the sample goes to the ten largest clones.

This sample was taken from a study of T cell responses to AZD1222 COVID-19 vaccine (dated by TCRdb to 2020 to 2023). Background for the entire study: TCR sequencing was performed for over 230 trial participants, of whom some 200 were given two doses of AZD1222 and 26 were given two doses of MenACWY control vaccine. Trial participants were enrolled into age subgroups of 18-55, 56-69 and 70-plus years, which contained 148, 28 and 57 TCR-sequenced participants, respectively. Points the paper makes about the study in general: After two AZD1222 doses, both the breadth and the depth of spike-specific TCRs were significantly higher than at day 0 and than in MenACWY recipients. The whole spike protein was spanned by vaccine-associated CD4 TCRs, and dominant responses were seen in regions 160-218 and 743-854. Nearly half of unique spike-specific TCRs reportedly recognized epitopes outside regions mutated in the B.1.351 and B.1.1.7 variants. Participants were mostly white British and included more females than males, and it was suggested by the authors that clonal diversity may have been underestimated. Conclusions about previously exposed vaccinees were limited because only six AZD1222 recipients were SARS-CoV-2 seropositive at baseline. The 56-69-year group was small, and its depth increase did not reach significance, likely because of low power. Because no samples from the day 14 peak response were available, repertoires could be characterized only after the peak T cell response.

The time point label for this specimen denotes: about 28 days (+/-7) after the second vaccine dose. AZD1222 recipients given second doses at about 4 weeks or at about 12 weeks were pooled, since spike-specific TCR depth and breadth were not found to differ between the two schedules. The vaccinee samples were drawn from two UK trials, COV001 and COV002, one of which was a single-blind randomized controlled phase 2/3 trial testing AZD1222 (ChAdOx1 nCoV-19) in healthy adults. Trial participant PBMC samples were collected at day 0 and day 28 after the second dose for TCRbeta chain sequencing. The germline V gene specifies SGHRS as CDR1 and YFSETQ as CDR2. Trimming at the junction amounts to 0 bases on V and 2 bases on J, and the germline ends lie 9 bases apart. Spanning cysteine to phenylalanine, the CDR3 consists of 15 amino acids. The retained sequence is limited to the CDR3, 45 bases, with the frame set at the first base.

Recombination joined TRBV5-1 with TRBJ1-5, with TRBD1 as a weak D call on 5 bases. The source of this sequence is an adult who received the AZD1222 COVID-19 vaccine. Specimen: peripheral blood, collected 28 days after the second AZD1222 dose. At the DNA level, the sequence is TGCGCCAGCAGCTTGGAGGGGACGGGCAATCAGCCCCAGCATTTT. Its coded protein is CASSLEGTGNQPQHF. Beyond the CDR3, the reference TRBV5-1 and TRBJ1-5 genes provide the residues; the full variable domain reads: KAGVTQTPRYLIKTRGQQVTLSCSPISGHRSVSWYQQTPGQGLQFLFEYFSETQRNKGNFPGRFSGRQFSNSRSEMNVSTLELGDSALYLCASSLEGTGNQPQHFGDGTRLSIL.